Each of the 25 T cell receptor beta chains below was sequenced from the same sample in a study of blood T cell repertoires in COVID-19 (dated by TCRdb to 2018 to 2020). Library preparation employed the immunoSEQ multiplex PCR assay. TCRdb obtained this table from immuneACCESS and retained in-frame rearrangements with V and J assigned. These tables miss some clones; where compared with another copy, unresolved V genes account for less than half of the shortfall, and the remainder is unexplained. The sample has more than 250,000 clones on record, roughly nine tenths of them singletons. Approximately 5.7% of the sample belongs to the ten largest clones. The sequenced sample was PBMCs or T cells enriched from blood (not recorded which). All receptors come from a woman in her thirties or forties who had recovered from COVID-19.

V and J are TRBV28 and TRBJ1-6, with TRBD1 matching 10 bases. Germline V gene data show CDR1 as MDHEN and CDR2 as SYDVKM. CDR3 length: 13 amino acids. V shed 8 bases and J 10 bases; nucleotides not matched to a gene: 5. The CDR3 loop is CASAGQGNSPLHF. DNA of the CDR3: TGTGCCAGCGCGGGACAGGGGAACTCACCCCTCCACTTT. The whole variable domain, filled in from reference TRBV28 and TRBJ1-6, reads DVKVTQSSRYLVKRTGEKVFLECVQDMDHENMFWYRQDPGLGLRLIYFSYDVKMKEKGDIPEGYSVSREKKERFSLILESASTNQTSMYLCASAGQGNSPLHFGNGTRLTVT.

The chain carries TRBV4-3 and TRBJ1-2, with 8 positions matching TRBD1. The germline CDR1 and CDR2 sequences are LGHNA and YSLEER. There are 17 residues in the CDR3. Trimming removed 2 bases from V and 3 bases from J; junction bases left unmatched: 11. The CDR3 here is CASSQPGTGLGDYGYTF. DNA of the CDR3: TGCGCCAGCAGCCAACCGGGGACAGGACTAGGGGACTATGGCTACACCTTC.

In DNA form, the CDR3 reads TGTGCCAGCAGTTACGAGGGGGCCTCAATCGAGCAGTACTTC. Encoded protein: CASSYEGASIEQYF. V gene TRBV6-5 combines with J gene TRBJ2-7, with 7 bases fitting TRBD1. Germline lookup yields CDR1 MNHEY and CDR2 SVGAGI. CDR3 size: 14 residues. Unmatched junction bases numbered 7, after V lost 2 bases and J lost 6 bases.

The chain carries TRBV21-1 and TRBJ1-5; TRBD1 was called by the table and not checked on the DNA. TRBV21-1 is a listed pseudogene. This CDR3 is built from 13 residues. CDR3 bases: TGTGCCAGCAGCAAGGTCAGGGCTCAGCCCCAGCATTTT. It specifies CASSKVRAQPQHF.

J is TRBJ2-1 and V is TRBV7-6; 7 bases are a match to TRBD1. The CDR3 spans 18 residues. CDR1 and CDR2 (germline): SGHVS, FNYEAQ. V dropped 0 bases and J dropped 0; count of bases not matched to a gene: 8. The CDR3 DNA reads TGTGCCAGCAGCTTAGCTCTTCCCCAGGGGGTCTCCTACAATGAGCAGTTCTTC. Translated: CASSLALPQGVSYNEQFF.

The chain couples TRBV27 to TRBJ1-2; D gene uncertain. The V gene lost 6 bases and the J gene lost 8 bases, with 16 bases spanning the gap. The CDR3 is 13 amino acids. Germline V gene sequence: CDR1 MNHEY, CDR2 SMNVEV (reference sequence). The CDR3 here is CASSPTMGSGYTF. In DNA, the CDR3 is TGTGCCAGCAGCCCAACTATGGGTAGCGGCTACACCTTC.

The chain combines TRBV6-5 with TRBJ1-5; maybe TRBD1 (5 bases). Trimming removed 6 bases from V and 0 bases from J, with 12 bases in between. CDR3 length: 15 residues. The germline V gene has CDR1 MNHEY and CDR2 SVGAGI. The CDR3 loop is CASRAGLYSNQPQHF. The DNA for the CDR3 is TGTGCCAGCAGGGCGGGACTTTATAGCAATCAGCCCCAGCATTTT.

This clone was detected only a few times. The V and J genes are TRBV11-2 and TRBJ2-1; TRBD1 is a possible D gene (6 bases). The V gene lost 4 bases and the J gene lost 9 bases, with 13 bases spanning the gap. CDR1 and CDR2 from the germline V gene are SGHAT and FQNNGV. The CDR3 extends over 13 amino acids. The chain's CDR3 is CASSSYRDGEQFF. The CDR3 nucleotides are TGTGCCAGCAGCTCCTACAGGGACGGTGAGCAGTTCTTC.

This chain connects TRBV7-2 to TRBJ2-3; 8 bases match TRBD2. This CDR3 spans 17 amino acids. Germline V gene data show CDR1 as SGHTA and CDR2 as FQGNSA. V lost 5 bases to trimming and J lost 0 bases; unmatched junction nucleotides: 10. CDR3 loop: CASSPQLAGLSTDTQYF. In nucleotides, the CDR3 is TGTGCCAGCAGCCCACAATTAGCGGGATTAAGCACAGATACGCAGTATTTT. The variable domain in full, with the rest retrieved from reference TRBV7-2 and TRBJ2-3, is GAGVSQSPSNKVTEKGKDVELRCDPISGHTALYWYRQSLGQGLEFLIYFQGNSAPDKSGLPSDRFSAERTGGSVSTLTIQRTQQEDSAVYLCASSPQLAGLSTDTQYFGPGTRLTVL.

The chain uses TRBV27 and TRBJ2-3; D gene unclear. V lost 4 bases to trimming and J lost 1 base, with 15 bases between them. Germline V gene lookup returns CDR1 MNHEY and CDR2 SMNVEV (reference sequence). This CDR3 has 16 residues. The CDR3 reads CASSSAPSAGTDTQYF. CDR3 nucleotide sequence: TGTGCCAGCAGTTCCGCCCCCAGCGCGGGCACAGATACGCAGTATTTT.

The rearrangement uses TRBV5-8 and TRBJ2-7; 10 bases match TRBD1. The CDR3 loop spans 15 amino acids. Trimming at V came to 2 bases and at J to 7 bases, leaving 9 bases not matched to a gene. From germline, CDR1 is SGHTS and CDR2 YDEGEE. The DNA of the CDR3 is TGTGCCAGCAGCTTCCGGGACAGGGGCTTTTCGGAGCAGTACTTC. Its protein is CASSFRDRGFSEQYF.

V usage is TRBV6-6 and J usage is TRBJ1-2, with D possibly TRBD1 on 5 matching bases. The CDR3 consists of 15 residues. Trimming removed 5 bases at V and 3 bases at J, with 16 bases between. CDR1 and CDR2 from the germline V gene are MNHNY and SVGAGI (reference sequence). The CDR3 here is CASSPRGGGDYGYTF. The CDR3 nucleotides read TGTGCCAGCAGTCCCCGGGGAGGAGGGGACTATGGCTACACCTTC.

V gene TRBV7-8 combines with J gene TRBJ2-1; 8 bases map to TRBD2. From germline, CDR1 is SGHVS and CDR2 FQNEAQ. The CDR3 runs to 15 residues. The junction had 10 bases not matched to a gene; V was cut back by 5 bases and J by 7 bases. The CDR3: CASSHGTRIINEQFF. In DNA, the CDR3 is TGTGCCAGCAGCCACGGGACTAGGATAATAAATGAGCAGTTCTTC. Based on the CDR3 plus reference TRBV7-8 and TRBJ2-1, the full variable domain is GAGVSQSPRYKVAKRGQDVALRCDPISGHVSLFWYQQALGQGPEFLTYFQNEAQLDKSGLPSDRFFAERPEGSVSTLKIQRTQQEDSAVYLCASSHGTRIINEQFFGPGTRLTVL.

The chain joins TRBV7-9 to TRBJ1-4, with a tentative D call TRBD1 (5 bases). V was shortened by 5 bases and J by 0 bases, with 10 bases between the two germline ends. CDR3 size: 15 residues. CDR1 and CDR2 from the germline V gene are SEHNR and FQNEAQ (reference sequence). CDR3 sequence (DNA): TGTGCCAGCAGCGTAAGGGGTACAACTAATGAAAAACTGTTTTTT. Protein sequence: CASSVRGTTNEKLFF.

V usage is TRBV3-1 (or the pseudogene TRBV3-2) and J usage is TRBJ2-1; 11 nucleotides line up with TRBD2. V shed 0 bases and J 8 bases; nucleotides not matched to a gene: 3. Germline V gene data show CDR1 as LGHDT and CDR2 as YNNKEL (reference sequence). The CDR3 totals 15 residues. The CDR3 coding sequence is TGTGCCAGCAGCCAAGATACTAGCGGGAGCGATGAGCAGTTCTTC. This gives the protein CASSQDTSGSDEQFF.

The V and J genes are TRBV19 and TRBJ1-5; D remains unclear. The V gene's germline CDR1 is LNHDA and CDR2 SQIVND (reference sequence). V gave up 6 bases and J gave up 7 bases, with 10 bases separating them. The CDR3 loop spans 12 amino acids. The CDR3 loop reads CASRHTGQPQHF. In DNA form, the CDR3 reads TGTGCCAGTAGGCACACGGGGCAGCCCCAGCATTTT.

In nucleotides, the CDR3 is TGTGCCAGCAGCCTAGGACTAGCGGGCTACAATGAGCAGTTCTTC. This codes for CASSLGLAGYNEQFF. The chain employs TRBV3-1 (or the pseudogene TRBV3-2) and TRBJ2-1, with 11 bases matching TRBD2. The CDR3 contains 15 residues. From germline, CDR1 is LGHDT and CDR2 YNNKEL (reference sequence). V gave up 4 bases and J gave up 3 bases; unmatched junction bases: 2.

The chain joins TRBV5-4 to TRBJ2-1; TRBD2 matches 7 bases. The CDR3 has 14 amino acids. The junction had 4 bases not matched to a gene; V was cut back by 0 bases and J by 7 bases. Germline V gives CDR1 SGHNT, CDR2 YYREEE (reference sequence). The CDR3 reads CASSLGAGVNEQFF. CDR3 DNA sequence: TGTGCCAGCAGCTTGGGGGCGGGAGTGAATGAGCAGTTCTTC.

The chain employs TRBV10-1 and TRBJ1-1; 8 bases line up with TRBD1. The length of the CDR3 is 14 residues. Unmatched junction bases numbered 4, after V lost 2 bases and J lost 5 bases. Germline CDR1 is WNHNN and CDR2 is SYGVQD (reference sequence). CDR3: CASSEGTGGTEAFF. The CDR3 nucleotides are TGCGCCAGCAGTGAGGGGACAGGAGGGACTGAAGCTTTCTTT.

CDR3 amino acids: CASSSDRGWGDTDTQYF. The DNA for the CDR3 is TGTGCCAGCAGTTCGGACAGGGGCTGGGGGGACACAGATACGCAGTATTTT. The rearrangement uses TRBV6-2 or TRBV6-3 and TRBJ2-3; the match to TRBD1 covers 9 bases. The germline V gene has CDR1 MNHEY and CDR2 SVGEGT. Trimming at V came to 4 bases and at J to 2 bases, leaving 10 bases not matched to a gene. This CDR3 spans 17 amino acids.

V and J are TRBV18 and TRBJ2-1, with TRBD2 matching 9 bases. The CDR3 length is 17 residues. CDR1 and CDR2 from the germline V gene are KGHSH and LQKENI. V lost 5 bases to trimming and J lost 4 bases; unmatched junction nucleotides: 12. CDR3: CASSSKLTSGNYNEQFF. The CDR3 DNA reads TGTGCCAGCTCATCAAAACTGACTAGCGGAAATTACAATGAGCAGTTCTTC.

The chain uses TRBV6-5 and TRBJ2-7; D perhaps matches TRBD1 (6 bases). The CDR3 runs to 13 residues. CDR1 is MNHEY, CDR2 SVGAGI, per germline. V was shortened by 7 bases and J by 2 bases, with 12 bases between the two germline ends. The CDR3 region is CASTADRTYEQYF. The CDR3 DNA sequence: TGTGCCAGCACGGCCGACAGGACCTACGAGCAGTACTTC.

The J gene is TRBJ2-7, the V gene TRBV6-5; weak D call: TRBD1 (6 bases). CDR3 length: 11 amino acids. V was pared by 5 bases and J by 7 bases, with 9 bases between. Per germline, CDR1 MNHEY and CDR2 SVGAGI. The CDR3 reads CASSRGGEQYF. CDR3 coding DNA: TGTGCCAGCAGTCGAGGGGGAGAGCAGTACTTC.

The genes are TRBV7-2 and TRBJ2-7, with 8 bases that match TRBD2. V gave up 5 bases and J gave up 6 bases; unmatched junction bases: 12. Germline lookup yields CDR1 SGHTA and CDR2 FQGNSA. The CDR3 loop spans 15 amino acids. In nucleotides, the CDR3 is TGTGCCAGCAGCCCTCGATGGGGGAGCGGGAGCGAGCAGTACTTC. It is translated as CASSPRWGSGSEQYF.

To note about this clone: The same CDR3 arises from other DNA sequences in this sample as well. The V and J genes are TRBV9 and TRBJ2-2; tentatively, D is TRBD2 (6 bases). The CDR3 contains 13 residues. V lost 2 bases and J lost 4, with 6 bases in between. Germline V CDR1 and CDR2: SGDLS, YYNGEE. The CDR3 loop reads CASSVGGTGELFF. The CDR3 DNA is TGTGCCAGCAGCGTCGGGGGCACCGGGGAGCTGTTTTTT.